Below are 14 T cell receptor beta chains sequenced from a single sample in a study of blood T cell repertoires in COVID-19. The repertoire was sequenced with immunoSEQ multiplex PCR; TCRdb's copy has only in-frame clones and lacks some. The profile shows approximately 15,000 clones, 70% to 90% of them singletons. What was sequenced was peripheral blood. The source is a human donor with active COVID-19. The donor label of this sample is uncertain.

V usage is TRBV30 and J usage is TRBJ1-4, with 11 bases aligning to TRBD1. Trimming cost V 4 bases and J 7 bases; bases outside gene matches: 5. The length of the CDR3 is 14 residues. Germline lookup yields CDR1 GTSNPN and CDR2 SVGIG (reference sequence). Here the CDR3 DNA reads TGTGCCTGGACAACCGGGACAGGGGGTGAAAAACTGTTTTTT. This sequence encodes CAWTTGTGGEKLFF.

CDR3 DNA sequence: TGTGCCAGCAGAAGGACAGGACCAGCAGCTAATGAAAAACTGTTTTTT. Encoded protein: CASRRTGPAANEKLFF. The V and J genes are TRBV2 and TRBJ1-4; 7 bases are shared with TRBD1. This CDR3 is built from 16 residues. Germline lookup yields CDR1 SNHLY and CDR2 FYNNEI. With V trimmed by 6 bases and J by 3 bases, 10 bases remained unmatched.

The chain uses TRBV4-1 and TRBJ1-5; D gene uncertain. The CDR3 consists of 15 residues. The V gene's germline CDR1 is MGHRA and CDR2 YSYEKL. V was clipped by 0 bases and J by 1 base, with 7 bases between them. The CDR3 region has the DNA TGCGCCAGCAGCCAAGAAGGACTGAGCAATCAGCCCCAGCATTTT. Translating gives CASSQEGLSNQPQHF.

The CDR3 here is CASTRRDTEAFF. Here the CDR3 DNA reads TGTGCCAGCACCCGGAGGGACACTGAAGCTTTCTTT. The V call is TRBV5-8, the J call TRBJ1-1; D remains ambiguous. V was pared by 6 bases and J by 3 bases, with 9 bases between. CDR3 length equals 12 residues. The V gene's germline CDR1 is SGHTS and CDR2 YDEGEE. The full variable domain, in which reference TRBV5-8 and TRBJ1-1 provide the parts outside the CDR3, is EAGVTQSPTHLIKTRGQQATLRCSPISGHTSVYWYQQALGLGLQFLLWYDEGEERNRGNFPPRFSGRQFPNYSSELNVNALELEDSALYLCASTRRDTEAFFGQGTRLTVV.

This chain connects TRBV27 to TRBJ2-1; 7 nucleotides match TRBD1. The ends lost 3 bases at V and 6 bases at J; junction bases unmatched: 14. The germline CDR1 and CDR2 sequences are MNHEY and SMNVEV (reference sequence). The CDR3 runs to 17 residues. The CDR3 nucleotides are TGTGCCAGCAGTTTCCCCCCCGGGGACAGATTCGTCAATGAGCAGTTCTTC. It encodes CASSFPPGDRFVNEQFF.

V usage is TRBV11-2 and J usage is TRBJ2-7, with 9 bases lining up with TRBD1. J was trimmed by 6 bases and V by 1 base; bases with no gene match: 10. The CDR3 is made up of 16 amino acids. Per germline, CDR1 SGHAT and CDR2 FQNNGV. The CDR3 DNA sequence: TGTGCCAGCAGCTTAGTACCCGGGACAGGGACGGGCGAGCAGTACTTC. This encodes CASSLVPGTGTGEQYF.

The rearrangement links TRBV5-1 to TRBJ1-3; D is possibly TRBD1 (6 bases). The CDR3 is 15 residues long. Germline V lookup: CDR1 SGHRS, CDR2 YFSETQ. V gave up 4 bases and J gave up 0 bases, with 11 bases separating them. CDR3 bases: TGCGCCAGCAGCATACAGGGACACTCTGGAAACACCATATATTTT. Protein: CASSIQGHSGNTIYF.

The chain has TRBV7-8 and TRBJ2-7; D is possibly TRBD2 (5 bases). Trimming removed 4 bases at V and 1 base at J, with 20 bases between. Per germline, CDR1 SGHVS and CDR2 FQNEAQ. The CDR3 extends over 17 amino acids. The CDR3 DNA sequence: TGTGCCAGCAGCTCCCCCGGGATAGCCTACTCATCCTACGAGCAGTACTTC. Protein sequence: CASSSPGIAYSSYEQYF.

The chain recombines TRBV7-9 with TRBJ2-1; 7 positions match TRBD1. V trimming: 5 bases; J trimming: 0 bases; junction bases outside the gene matches: 4. The CDR3 has 15 residues. CDR1 SEHNR and CDR2 FQNEAQ come from the germline V gene (reference sequence). CDR3 sequence reads: CASSARDSSYNEQFF. In nucleotides, the CDR3 is TGTGCCAGCAGCGCCCGGGACAGCTCCTACAATGAGCAGTTCTTC.

This chain links TRBV9 with TRBJ2-1, with D maybe TRBD2 (5 bases). The V end lost 3 bases, the J end lost 12 bases, and 13 bases lay between the germline ends. The CDR3 is made up of 12 amino acids. In germline, CDR1 is SGDLS, CDR2 YYNGEE. CDR3 protein: CASSAPGVGQFF. For the CDR3, the DNA is TGTGCCAGCAGCGCACCCGGGGTTGGGCAGTTCTTC.

The V gene is TRBV6-5, the J gene TRBJ1-6; D is ambiguous. This CDR3 comprises 14 residues. The V gene lost 0 bases and the J gene lost 5 bases, with 5 bases spanning the gap. Germline CDR1 reads MNHEY; CDR2 reads SVGAGI. The CDR3 coding sequence is TGTGCCAGCAGTTACTCTTTCAATAATTCACCCCTCCACTTT. This codes for CASSYSFNNSPLHF.

V gene TRBV11-3 combines with J gene TRBJ2-2; 9 nucleotides match TRBD2. V trimming: 5 bases; J trimming: 4 bases; junction bases outside the gene matches: 5. From germline, CDR1 is SGHNT and CDR2 YENEEA. This CDR3 spans 15 amino acids. CDR3 in DNA: TGTGCCAGCAGCGCGCGCGGGGGGGCCACCGGGGAGCTGTTTTTT. This sequence encodes CASSARGGATGELFF.

The chain recombines TRBV9 with TRBJ2-3, with a possible D match to TRBD2 (6 bases). The CDR3 loop spans 15 amino acids. V gave up 4 bases and J gave up 5 bases, with 17 bases separating them. The germline V gene has CDR1 SGDLS and CDR2 YYNGEE. The CDR3 DNA reads as TGTGCCAGCAGCCCCGGGAGTGGGGTCAAAGATACGCAGTATTTT. This codes for CASSPGSGVKDTQYF.

The gene calls are TRBV5-1 and TRBJ1-2; D remains ambiguous. V was cut by 0 bases and J by 2 bases, with 11 bases left in between. The germline V gene has CDR1 SGHRS and CDR2 YFSETQ. This CDR3 spans 15 amino acids. The CDR3 reads CASSLDSPRNYGYTF. The CDR3 DNA follows: TGCGCCAGCAGCTTGGACAGCCCACGGAACTATGGCTACACCTTC.